The 19 T cell receptor beta chains below all came from one sample that was sequenced in a study of blood T cells in healthy people across ages. The second PCR ran roughly 7 to 12 cycles with a sample-barcoded 5' primer and J-beta primers. TCRdb called the 5' RACE reads again in MiXCR, with one record for every CDR3 protein. The sample includes 800,000 to 950,000 distinct CDR3 sequences, 35% to 40% of them seen just once. Sequenced: blood. These receptors originate from a man between 18 and 35 years old in good health.

This clonotype was detected only a few times. The CDR3 spells CASSIEWGNYGYTF. The DNA for the CDR3 is TGTGCCAGTAGTATAGAATGGGGAAACTATGGCTACACCTTC. The chain is built from TRBV19 and TRBJ1-2; D unresolved. V was trimmed by 0 bases and J by 2 bases, leaving 7 bases between them. CDR3 length: 14 residues. Germline CDR1 and CDR2: LNHDA and SQIVND (reference sequence).

This clonotype was detected a few times. The chain employs TRBV11-2 and TRBJ1-6; D not resolved. Germline CDR1 is SGHAT and CDR2 is FQNNGV. The germline V and J ends were trimmed by 5 bases and 4 bases, with 15 bases remaining between them. The CDR3 has 16 residues. The chain's CDR3 is CASSRRPGGYNSPLHF. DNA of the CDR3: TGTGCCAGCAGCCGACGCCCCGGAGGGTATAATTCACCCCTCCACTTT.

This clonotype was recorded at least ten times. The chain is built from TRBV5-1 and TRBJ2-6, with D possibly being TRBD1 or TRBD2 (5 bases each). The V gene lost 4 bases and the J gene lost 2 bases, with 7 bases spanning the gap. CDR1 is SGHRS and CDR2 is YFSETQ in the germline V gene. The CDR3 sequence is 14 residues long. CDR3 amino acids: CASSEGPGANVLTF. CDR3 DNA sequence: TGCGCCAGCAGCGAGGGACCTGGGGCCAACGTCCTGACTTTC. The variable domain in full, completed from reference TRBV5-1 and TRBJ2-6, reads KAGVTQTPRYLIKTRGQQVTLSCSPISGHRSVSWYQQTPGQGLQFLFEYFSETQRNKGNFPGRFSGRQFSNSRSEMNVSTLELGDSALYLCASSEGPGANVLTFGAGSRLTVL.

The chain combines TRBV7-3 with TRBJ1-5; the D is unclear. Germline-derived CDR1 and CDR2 are SGHTA and FQGTGA. Trimming stripped 5 bases from V and 3 bases from J, with 8 bases between. CDR3 length: 13 residues. CDR3 region: CASSPNYNQPQHF. The CDR3 region has the DNA TGTGCCAGCAGCCCAAATTACAATCAGCCCCAGCATTTT.

This clonotype has just a few counts. The CDR3 sequence: CASGPYREPNTGELFF. In nucleotides, the CDR3 is TGCGCCAGCGGACCTTACAGGGAGCCTAACACCGGGGAGCTGTTTTTT. The chain combines TRBV5-1 with TRBJ2-2; tentatively, D is TRBD1 (6 bases). CDR1 is SGHRS, CDR2 YFSETQ, per germline. CDR3 length: 16 residues. With 7 bases removed from V and 2 bases from J, the gap between germline ends came to 18 bases.

This chain links TRBV2 with TRBJ1-2; no clear D. Trimming removed 6 bases at V and 0 bases at J, with 11 bases between. CDR3 length equals 14 residues. Germline assignment: CDR1 SNHLY and CDR2 FYNNEI. The CDR3 region has the DNA TGTGCCAGCAGCGCGCTCGATCCTAACTATGGCTACACCTTC. This gives the protein CASSALDPNYGYTF.

This clonotype came up a few times. The chain has TRBV20-1 and TRBJ2-3, with D maybe TRBD1 (6 bases). Germline-derived CDR1 and CDR2 are DFQATT and SNEGSKA (reference sequence). There are 15 residues in the CDR3. V lost 5 bases, J lost 1 base, and 16 bases lay in between. The CDR3 reads CSAAPGTYRTDTQYF. Here the CDR3 DNA reads TGCAGTGCTGCTCCCGGGACATACCGCACAGATACGCAGTATTTT.

At least ten counts were recorded for this clonotype. The CDR3 here is CASSSPGDPTDTQYF. The CDR3 nucleotides read TGTGCCAGCAGTTCCCCGGGGGACCCTACAGATACGCAGTATTTT. The rearrangement links TRBV12-3 or TRBV12-4 to TRBJ2-3, with a tentative D call TRBD2 (6 bases). Between the trimmed V and J ends, which lost 4 bases and 3 bases, there was a span of 14 bases. The CDR3 contains 15 residues.

This chain joins TRBV7-2 and TRBJ2-1; 7 bases fit TRBD2. CDR1 and CDR2 from the germline V gene are SGHTA and FQGNSA. Unmatched junction bases numbered 14, after V lost 6 bases and J lost 3 bases. CDR3 size: 17 residues. CDR3 region: CASSRFGGRDYYNEQFF. The CDR3 coding sequence is TGTGCCAGCAGTCGGTTTGGAGGTCGGGACTACTACAATGAGCAGTTCTTC.

The rearrangement uses TRBV13 and TRBJ2-3; D not resolved. The ends were cut back, 5 bases at V and 2 bases at J, with 14 bases in the middle. The CDR3 contains 15 residues. Germline CDR1 and CDR2: PRHDT and FYEKMQ (reference sequence). In nucleotides, the CDR3 is TGTGCCAGCAGCCCGACGATCGGCTACACAGATACGCAGTATTTT. Encoded protein: CASSPTIGYTDTQYF.

The chain is built from TRBV20-1 and TRBJ1-1, with TRBD1 as a possible D gene (5 bases). The germline V gene has CDR1 DFQATT and CDR2 SNEGSKA (reference sequence). This CDR3 region has 14 residues. V was shortened by 3 bases and J by 0 bases, with 11 bases between the two germline ends. The CDR3 spells CSARPGGMNTEAFF. The DNA for the CDR3 is TGCAGTGCTAGGCCGGGGGGGATGAACACTGAAGCTTTCTTT.

The chain is built from TRBV20-1 and TRBJ1-2; TRBD1 matches 8 bases. The junction had 6 bases not matched to a gene; V was cut back by 0 bases and J by 3 bases. Germline CDR1 is DFQATT and CDR2 is SNEGSKA (reference sequence). CDR3 length equals 15 residues. The CDR3 region has the DNA TGCAGTGCTAGAGATGTCACAGGGGGAGACTATGGCTACACCTTC. This gives the protein CSARDVTGGDYGYTF.

The rearrangement joins TRBV4-2 to TRBJ2-5; D is uncertain. Germline V lookup: CDR1 LGHNA, CDR2 YNFKEQ. The ends were cut back, 0 bases at V and 5 bases at J, with 25 bases in the middle. There are 19 residues in the CDR3. The CDR3 sequence is CASSQERKQLWGSTETQYF. The DNA of the CDR3 is TGTGCCAGCAGCCAAGAGAGGAAACAGCTATGGGGATCTACGGAGACCCAGTACTTC.

This clonotype came up once. V gene TRBV4-3 combines with J gene TRBJ2-2; D call uncertain. Per the germline V gene, CDR1 is LGHNA and CDR2 is YSLEER. This CDR3 is 13 amino acids long. Trimming cost V 0 bases and J 9 bases, with 8 bases left between them. CDR3 sequence reads: CASSQESRRELFF. Written as DNA, the CDR3 is TGCGCCAGCAGCCAAGAATCGCGCCGGGAGCTGTTTTTT.

V gene TRBV5-1 combines with J gene TRBJ1-1, with a possible D match to TRBD1 (5 bases). Trimming took 3 bases from V and 5 from J, leaving 14 bases between them. CDR3 length: 14 amino acids. Per the germline V gene, CDR1 is SGHRS and CDR2 is YFSETQ. CDR3 residues: CASSSTVGETEAFF. CDR3 coding DNA: TGCGCCAGCAGCTCCACGGTGGGGGAAACTGAAGCTTTCTTT.

Many counts were recorded for this clonotype. The CDR3 coding sequence is TGTGCCAGCAGTTTCATACAGGGGGGAGGCTACACCTTC. Protein: CASSFIQGGGYTF. The V and J genes are TRBV12-3 or TRBV12-4 and TRBJ1-2, with 8 positions matching TRBD1. The junction had 5 bases not matched to a gene; V was cut back by 3 bases and J by 8 bases. The CDR3 covers 13 residues.

This CDR3 is CASRGTGTNYGYTF. In DNA form, the CDR3 reads TGTGCCAGCAGGGGGACAGGGACAAACTATGGCTACACCTTC. This sequence joins TRBV6-5 and TRBJ1-2; 9 bases agree with TRBD1. CDR1 MNHEY and CDR2 SVGAGI come from the germline V gene. The CDR3 sequence is 14 residues long. V lost 6 bases and J lost 2; bases outside the gene matches: 4.

This clonotype showed up just a few times. The rearrangement joins TRBV4-1 to TRBJ1-4; D remains unclear. V gave up 1 base and J gave up 8 bases, with 17 bases separating them. The CDR3 runs to 16 residues. CDR1 and CDR2 from the germline V gene are MGHRA and YSYEKL. This CDR3 reads CASSQVERATTEKLFF. CDR3 DNA: TGCGCCAGCAGCCAAGTGGAGAGGGCGACGACGGAAAAACTGTTTTTT.

CDR3 nucleotides: TGCAGTGCTAGAGGGGGGGGAGGGGGCAGTGAAAAACTGTTTTTT. The encoded protein is CSARGGGGGSEKLFF. The chain recombines TRBV20-1 with TRBJ1-4, with 7 bases fitting TRBD1. This CDR3 region has 15 residues. Losses at the gene ends were 1 base for V and 7 bases for J; bases not matched to a gene: 9. The germline gives CDR1 DFQATT, CDR2 SNEGSKA (reference sequence).